The 11 T cell receptor beta chains reported below all come from one sample, sequenced in a study of CXCR3-negative and CXCR3-positive naive CD8 T cells. No antigen is known for these receptors. Findings of the study overall: Against CXCR3-negative naive cells, CXCR3-positive naive cells showed more hydrophobic TRB CDR3s.

Preparation of TRB cDNA libraries relied on 5' RACE carrying UMI labels. TCRdb re-called the 5' RACE reads; one entry per CDR3 protein, DNA not given. This repertoire includes about 8,400 distinct CDR3 sequences. Material: naive CXCR3+ CD8+ T cells from blood. Subset in this sample: CD45RO-CCR7+CD27+CD95- naive CD8+ T cells expressing CXCR3 (TNR3+). Receptors were obtained from a human donor in good health. Some clones in this sample may be carry-over from other donors' samples.

V gene TRBV28 combines with J gene TRBJ2-1. Germline lookup yields CDR1 MDHEN and CDR2 SYDVKM. The CDR3 loop spans 14 amino acids. The CDR3 reads CASSGVKEDNEQFF.

The genes are TRBV29-1 and TRBJ2-1; with no DNA, the TCRdb D assignment of TRBD2 cannot be verified. This CDR3 has 15 residues. CDR1 and CDR2 from the germline V gene are SQVTM and ANQGSEA. CDR3 protein: CSVEVSSGDFNEQFF.

J is TRBJ2-1 and V is TRBV14; as DNA is missing, the TRBD2 call by TCRdb cannot be tested. The CDR3 runs 15 residues. From germline, CDR1 is SGHDN and CDR2 FVKESK. The CDR3 reads CASSPWTSGYNEQFF.

The V gene is TRBV20-1, the J gene TRBJ1-1. Germline V lookup: CDR1 DFQATT, CDR2 SNEGSKA (reference sequence). This CDR3 is built from 15 residues. The CDR3: CSAREAVQAKTEAFF.

This chain links TRBV19 with TRBJ2-7; TCRdb designates TRBD1, a call that cannot be tested without DNA. The CDR3 sequence is 14 residues long. Germline CDR1 and CDR2: LNHDA and SQIVND (reference sequence). CDR3 protein: CASSTRAVAYEQYF.

This chain's CDR3 is CASSFLPTNYEQYF. The chain links TRBV12-3 or TRBV12-4 to TRBJ2-7. CDR3 length: 14 amino acids.

The chain recombines TRBV11-2 with TRBJ2-5; TCRdb selects TRBD2, and the lack of DNA leaves this call unchecked. This CDR3 region has 12 residues. The germline V gene encodes CDR1 SGHAT and CDR2 FQNNGV. The CDR3 sequence: CASSEERETQYF.

Judged by frequency, this clonotype is medium-sized (0.01 to 0.1%). The chain links TRBV14 to TRBJ2-1; TCRdb returns TRBD1, unconfirmable since there is no DNA. Germline-derived CDR1 and CDR2 are SGHDN and FVKESK. CDR3 length: 17 amino acids. The CDR3 is CASSQVTGTGSYNEQFF.

This clonotype registers medium-sized by frequency. The chain links TRBV12-3 or TRBV12-4 to TRBJ2-1; as DNA is missing, the TRBD1 call by TCRdb cannot be tested. The CDR3 extends over 11 amino acids. The CDR3 loop is CASSFGREQFF.

The V and J genes are TRBV29-1 and TRBJ2-5. Looked up from germline, CDR1 is SQVTM and CDR2 is ANQGSEA. This CDR3 contains 13 residues. CDR3 in amino acids: CSVELRNQETQYF.

This CDR3 is CASSAGLAGTPIQYF. This sequence joins TRBV7-6 and TRBJ2-4; TCRdb's D call of TRBD2 is untestable without DNA. This CDR3 has 15 residues. CDR1 and CDR2 (germline): SGHVS, FNYEAQ.